The 17 T cell receptor beta chains presented below share a single source sample, sequenced in a study of control samples from healthy donors and cancer patients. This table comes from immunoSEQ multiplex PCR, and its TCRdb copy is limited to in-frame clones, with some not included. Among about 92,000 clones listed, roughly four fifths were seen once. Sequences were obtained from blood. The receptors derive from a woman in her sixties in good health.

The chain combines TRBV7-2 with TRBJ1-6, with a possible D match to TRBD1 (6 bases). V lost 6 bases and J lost 7, with 13 bases in between. Germline V gene sequence: CDR1 SGHTA, CDR2 FQGNSA. The CDR3 covers 14 residues. The CDR3 reads CASSTDSSNSPLHF. DNA for the CDR3: TGTGCCAGCAGTACGGACAGCAGCAATTCACCCCTCCACTTT.

This clone turned up a few times. CDR3 region: CASSDREHLELFF. The DNA for the CDR3 is TGTGCCAGCAGTGATAGGGAGCACCTGGAGCTGTTTTTT. The chain is built from TRBV6-1 and TRBJ2-2, with D maybe TRBD2 (5 bases). There are 13 residues in the CDR3. V lost 3 bases and J 10 bases, leaving 12 bases between the germline ends. The germline V gene has CDR1 MNHNS and CDR2 SASEGT.

This sequence joins TRBV5-6 and TRBJ1-4; no clear D gene. The CDR3 has 14 residues. Trimming removed 0 bases at V and 4 bases at J, with 7 bases between. The germline CDR1 and CDR2 sequences are SGHDT and YYEEEE. CDR3 protein: CASSLERFNEKLFF. DNA for the CDR3: TGTGCCAGCAGCTTGGAACGGTTTAATGAAAAACTGTTTTTT.

The chain is built from TRBV5-3 and TRBJ2-1; the match to TRBD2 covers 13 bases. TRBV5-3 carries the ORF label, with uncertain function. CDR3 length: 17 amino acids. V shed 3 bases and J 3 bases; nucleotides not matched to a gene: 6. CDR3 amino acids: CARSSGTSGNGYNEQFF. As DNA, the CDR3 is TGTGCCAGAAGCTCCGGGACTAGCGGGAATGGCTACAATGAGCAGTTCTTC.

A single count supports this clone. The rearrangement links TRBV5-1 to TRBJ1-4, with D possibly matching TRBD1 (6 bases). The V and J ends lost 2 bases and 2 bases respectively, with 16 bases between them. Germline V gives CDR1 SGHRS, CDR2 YFSETQ. This CDR3 contains 17 residues. CDR3 coding DNA: TGCGCCAGCAGCTTCCAAGGGGGGACTGGGACTAATGAAAAACTGTTTTTT. Amino acids: CASSFQGGTGTNEKLFF.

This clone was found once. The chain couples TRBV27 to TRBJ2-2; unclear D gene. Looked up from germline, CDR1 is MNHEY and CDR2 is SMNVEV (reference sequence). The CDR3 contains 15 residues. V was cut by 1 base and J by 2 bases, with 8 bases left in between. This CDR3 reads CASSLYKYNTGELFF. The CDR3 DNA follows: TGTGCCAGCAGTTTATACAAATACAACACCGGGGAGCTGTTTTTT.

The chain couples TRBV10-2 to TRBJ2-1; TRBD2 agrees at 7 bases. Trimming at V came to 8 bases and at J to 9 bases, leaving 16 bases not matched to a gene. The CDR3 runs to 15 residues. CDR1 WSHSY and CDR2 SAAADI come from the germline V gene. CDR3 sequence (DNA): TGCGCCAGCGCTGGATGGCCGGGAGGAAATATTGAGCAGTTCTTC. This sequence encodes CASAGWPGGNIEQFF.

The chain carries TRBV19 and TRBJ1-1; 7 bases line up with TRBD1. This CDR3 is 13 amino acids long. J lost 4 bases, V lost 10 bases, and 9 bases had no gene match. Per the germline V gene, CDR1 is LNHDA and CDR2 is SQIVND (reference sequence). In DNA, the CDR3 is TGTGCCACCTACAGGGGAAAGGGCACTGAAGCTTTCTTT. Encoded protein: CATYRGKGTEAFF.

The CDR3 is CASSPEVSSSYEQYF. DNA of the CDR3: TGTGCCAGCAGCCCGGAGGTATCGAGCTCCTACGAGCAGTACTTC. The chain employs TRBV7-9 and TRBJ2-7; D possibly corresponds to TRBD2 (5 bases). In germline, CDR1 is SEHNR, CDR2 FQNEAQ (reference sequence). This CDR3 is built from 15 residues. V shed 5 bases and J shed 0 bases, with 14 bases lying between them.

The rearrangement links TRBV4-3 to TRBJ2-2; TRBD1 is a possible D gene (7 bases). From germline, CDR1 is LGHNA and CDR2 YSLEER. The CDR3 loop spans 18 amino acids. The V end was cut by 4 bases, the J end by 4 bases, with 22 bases between. Here the CDR3 reads CASSRGLAGGQGTGELFF. In nucleotides, the CDR3 is TGCGCCAGCAGCCGAGGATTAGCAGGGGGGCAGGGCACCGGGGAGCTGTTTTTT.

This rearrangement joins TRBV4-1 to TRBJ1-2; D not certain. The CDR3 contains 16 residues. V was cut by 1 base and J by 2 bases, with 14 bases left in between. Germline V CDR1 and CDR2: MGHRA, YSYEKL. CDR3 DNA sequence: TGCGCCAGCAGCCAAGCGTTCGTGGCGGGGAACTATGGCTACACCTTC. It encodes CASSQAFVAGNYGYTF.

The chain combines TRBV14 with TRBJ1-2; D gene unclear. Germline V CDR1 and CDR2: SGHDN, FVKESK. Trimming stripped 0 bases from V and 7 bases from J, with 12 bases between. CDR3 length: 14 amino acids. The CDR3 region has the DNA TGTGCCAGCAGCCAAGATAATGGAAGGGTTGGCTACACCTTC. Translation: CASSQDNGRVGYTF.

This chain connects TRBV18 to TRBJ2-7, with 8 bases fitting TRBD2. Germline CDR1 reads KGHSH; CDR2 reads LQKENI. The V segment lost 6 bases and the J segment 6 bases; nucleotides outside the gene matches: 10. The CDR3 has 14 residues. In nucleotides, the CDR3 is TGTGCCAGCTCGGCAAGGGGACTAGGATCCGAGCAGTACTTC. Protein product: CASSARGLGSEQYF.

By share, this clone ranks as medium-sized (0.01 to 0.1%). V and J are TRBV6-1 and TRBJ1-1, with D unclear. The CDR3 runs to 12 residues. CDR1 and CDR2 (germline): MNHNS, SASEGT. Trimming took 2 bases from V and 1 from J, leaving 2 bases between them. As DNA, the CDR3 is TGTGCCAGCAGTGAATGGAACACTGAAGCTTTCTTT. It codes for CASSEWNTEAFF.

The CDR3 reads CAIRNQGGNYGYTF. As DNA, the CDR3 is TGTGCCATCAGGAATCAGGGGGGAAACTATGGCTACACCTTC. The J gene is TRBJ1-2, the V gene TRBV10-3; 7 bases are shared with TRBD1. The CDR3 runs to 14 residues. With 6 bases clipped from V and 2 bases from J, the junction kept 6 bases outside the gene matches. Germline CDR1 and CDR2: ENHRY and SYGVKD.

The chain employs TRBV12-3 or TRBV12-4 and TRBJ2-7, with D unresolved. This CDR3 is 12 amino acids long. V was pared by 5 bases and J by 3 bases, with 8 bases between. The CDR3 nucleotides are TGTGCCAGCAGTGATCTCCGCTACGAGCAGTACTTC. Protein sequence: CASSDLRYEQYF.

This CDR3 is CASSPGSISSYEQYF. CDR3 nucleotides: TGTGCCAGCTCACCAGGGAGCATTTCCTCCTACGAGCAGTACTTC. J is TRBJ2-7 and V is TRBV18; perhaps TRBD2 as D (5 bases). CDR3 size: 15 residues. The V and J ends lost 2 bases and 0 bases respectively, with 11 bases between them. Looked up from germline, CDR1 is KGHSH and CDR2 is LQKENI.